The 11 T cell receptor beta chains presented below share a single source sample, sequenced in a study of CD8 T cells in Susac syndrome. When the RNA was reverse transcribed, random hexamers were used with an input of roughly 0.45 to 1 ug. Using its own MiXCR run on the immunoSEQ multiplex PCR reads, TCRdb lists one record per CDR3 protein. This sample has fewer than 80,000 distinct CDR3 sequences, with 95% found just once. Sequences were obtained from CD8+ T cells from PBMCs. Receptors were obtained from a human donor in good health.

Written as DNA, the CDR3 is TGCGCCAGCAGCCAGAACAGGGGGCAGAACACTGAAGCTTTCTTT. Its translation: CASSQNRGQNTEAFF. V usage is TRBV4-1 and J usage is TRBJ1-1, with TRBD1 matching over 9 bases. This CDR3 spans 15 amino acids. The V and J ends lost 3 bases and 1 base, in that order; junction bases with no gene match: 3. Germline CDR1 MGHRA, CDR2 YSYEKL.

This sequence joins TRBV5-6 and TRBJ1-1; the D is unclear. Germline CDR1 reads SGHDT; CDR2 reads YYEEEE. The length of the CDR3 is 12 residues. V was pared by 5 bases and J by 5 bases, with 10 bases between. CDR3 residues: CASSFSDTEAFF. The CDR3 region has the DNA TGTGCCAGCAGTTTCTCCGATACTGAAGCTTTCTTT.

The chain uses TRBV5-1 and TRBJ1-1; tentative D call: TRBD1 (5 bases). Trimming stripped 5 bases from V and 0 bases from J, with 17 bases between. Looked up from germline, CDR1 is SGHRS and CDR2 is YFSETQ. There are 16 residues in the CDR3. CDR3 sequence (DNA): TGCGCCAGCAGTTCACCCAGGGTGGGGTTGAACACTGAAGCTTTCTTT. This gives the protein CASSSPRVGLNTEAFF.

Remarks on this clonotype: The missing conserved phenylalanine or tryptophan at the end of this CDR3 makes a read error likely. The chain is built from TRBV5-6 and TRBJ2-1; 8 nucleotides align to TRBD2. Germline V gene lookup returns CDR1 SGHDT and CDR2 YYEEEE. The CDR3 has 14 amino acids. V was clipped by 7 bases and J by 5 bases; unmatched bases: 8. The CDR3 region is CASEELAVNNEQFL. The CDR3 region has the DNA TGTGCCAGCGAGGAACTAGCGGTTAACAATGAGCAGTTCCTC.

J is TRBJ1-6 and V is TRBV4-2, with no clear D. The length of the CDR3 is 15 residues. The V gene lost 2 bases and the J gene lost 8 bases, with 13 bases spanning the gap. CDR1 LGHNA and CDR2 YNFKEQ come from the germline V gene. The CDR3 protein is CASSQKLSSYSPLHF. As DNA, the CDR3 is TGTGCCAGCAGCCAAAAGCTCTCCAGTTATTCACCCCTCCACTTT.

This chain joins TRBV4-3 and TRBJ1-2; tentatively, D is TRBD1 (5 bases). The CDR3 is made up of 14 amino acids. V was cut by 4 bases and J by 7 bases, with 16 bases left in between. Germline values: CDR1 LGHNA, CDR2 YSLEER. This CDR3 reads CASSPRGGVFGYTF. The CDR3 DNA is TGCGCCAGCAGCCCCCGTGGGGGGGTTTTTGGCTACACCTTC.

The J gene is TRBJ2-2, the V gene TRBV29-1; 7 bases are a match to TRBD2. CDR3 length: 16 amino acids. CDR1 and CDR2 (germline): SQVTM, ANQGSEA. After removal of 6 bases from V and 0 bases from J, the junction contained 10 bases not matched to a gene. The CDR3 DNA sequence: TGCAGCGTCCTTTTTCTAGCGGATACGAACACCGGGGAGCTGTTTTTT. Its protein product is CSVLFLADTNTGELFF.

The J gene is TRBJ2-1, the V gene TRBV5-6; D is undetermined. V gave up 2 bases and J gave up 6 bases, with 3 bases separating them. The CDR3 consists of 11 residues. The V gene's germline CDR1 is SGHDT and CDR2 YYEEEE. CDR3 sequence reads: CASSFGNEQFF. CDR3 DNA sequence: TGTGCCAGCAGCTTTGGCAATGAGCAGTTCTTC. The full variable domain, rest sourced from reference TRBV5-6 and TRBJ2-1, is DAGVTQSPTHLIKTRGQQVTLRCSPKSGHDTVSWYQQALGQGPQFIFQYYEEEERQRGNFPDRFSGHQFPNYSSELNVNALLLGDSALYLCASSFGNEQFFGPGTRLTVL.

This chain uses TRBV19 with TRBJ1-6; D is perhaps TRBD1 (6 bases). V was trimmed by 10 bases and J by 11 bases, leaving 21 bases between them. CDR1 and CDR2 from the germline V gene are LNHDA and SQIVND (reference sequence). The CDR3 sequence is 14 residues long. CDR3 sequence reads: CAITIQGGEPPLHF. DNA of the CDR3: TGTGCCATCACGATACAGGGAGGAGAGCCACCCCTCCACTTT.

This clonotype appeared a single time. DNA of the CDR3: TGTGCCAGCAGCCCCCCAAATAGCTACGAGCAGTACGTC. Its protein product is CASSPPNSYEQYV. The rearrangement uses TRBV3-1 and TRBJ2-7; D gene unclear. The CDR3 totals 13 residues. CDR1 LGHDT and CDR2 YNNKEL come from the germline V gene (reference sequence). V was trimmed by 4 bases and J by 3 bases, leaving 10 bases between them.

The V and J genes are TRBV7-9 and TRBJ2-2; either TRBD1 or TRBD2 may fit D (5 bases each). Germline values: CDR1 SEHNR, CDR2 FQNEAQ (reference sequence). The CDR3 spans 10 residues. The CDR3 protein is CVGDTGELFF. DNA for the CDR3: TGTGTGGGGGACACCGGGGAGCTGTTTTTT.